A selection of T cell receptor beta chains follows, all from one sample in a study of T cell changes during pregnancy in multiple sclerosis. Profiled with immunoSEQ multiplex PCR; TCRdb holds only in-frame clones, not every one. The sample carries about 12,000 clones, more than 85% recorded once. This sample comprised CD8+ T cells from peripheral blood mononuclear cells, obtained in the second trimester of pregnancy. These receptor sequences come from a female donor in good health, enrolled as a control in a pregnancy study. Both conserved end residues are part of each CDR3. D genes are given only for firm matches.

J,V,D,CDR3
TRBJ2-5,TRBV6-1,-,CASIVADQETQYF
TRBJ1-1,TRBV27,TRBD1,CASSSTGVSEAFF
TRBJ1-3,TRBV27,TRBD1,CASSRQGPGNTIYF
TRBJ1-2,TRBV30,TRBD1,CAWTPQLTGAIGYTF
TRBJ2-1,TRBV5-6,TRBD2,CASSLSAGNEQFF
TRBJ2-1,TRBV27,-,CASRGGRTGLKPDPYNEQFF
TRBJ1-1,TRBV2,-,CASSELQGFGMNTEAFF
TRBJ2-1,TRBV9,TRBD2,CASSVSGTSEYNEQFF
TRBJ2-7,TRBV27,-,CASSPWGQGTYEQYF
TRBJ2-7,TRBV18,TRBD2,CASSPPPREKMGEQYF
TRBJ1-2,TRBV7-2,-,CASSLEQGPNYGYTF
TRBJ2-3,TRBV5-1,-,CASSPLGGTDTQYF
TRBJ1-1,TRBV29-1,-,CSEQSRMNTEAFF
TRBJ2-5,TRBV14,-,CASSPGGEKQETQYF
TRBJ1-5,TRBV18,-,CASSPTGNNQPQHF
TRBJ2-3,TRBV28,-,CASIGQFSTDTQYF
TRBJ2-3,TRBV2,TRBD1,CASGEGQGGEDTQYF